This TCR beta chain was sequenced during a study of memory CD8 T cells in hepatitis C reinfection. Whole-study context: HCV reinfection: RNA-positive following two negative tests at least 60 days apart. Pre-reinfection samples were taken 55 to 20 weeks before detection. General observations from the study: With five donors, public clonotype conclusions could not be definitive.

Using immunoSEQ multiplex PCR, the repertoire was profiled, and TCRdb retains in-frame clones only, with some absent. Here the sample spans 40,000 to 60,000 clones, roughly 86% being singletons. Specified time point: pre-reinfection, 55 to 20 weeks before reinfection detection. Sorted cells were sequenced directly ex vivo without any in vitro expansion. CDR1 and CDR2 from the germline V gene are MNHEY and SVGAGI. V shed 7 bases and J 2 bases; nucleotides not matched to a gene: 4. CDR3 length: 15 amino acids. As to this clone: As yet, its antigen is unknown.

This chain joins TRBV6-5 and TRBJ2-5, with 13 bases that match TRBD2. The origin of this receptor is a man between 18 and 29 years old with hepatitis C virus infection. Sequencing was carried out using naive CD8+ T cells sorted from blood. The CDR3 DNA is TGTGCCAGCAACCCGGGACTAGCGGGACAAGAGACCCAGTACTTC. It yields the protein CASNPGLAGQETQYF.